These 14 T cell receptor beta chains originate from one sample sequenced in a study of T cell clusters in autoimmune cytopenias. TRB amplification used approximately 250 ng of peripheral blood genomic DNA. Multiplex touch-down PCR amplified TRB using TRB-A and TRB-B pools in one tube. TCRdb re-called the multiplex PCR reads; every CDR3 protein appears as one record, without DNA. The table gives approximately 11,000 distinct CDR3 sequences; the top ten clones make up around 21% of it. This sample also belongs to another study, concerning T cell repertoires in aging, cancer and after chemotherapy.

Sequencing was done on a sample of peripheral blood. The receptors shown here come from a human donor in good health.

The chain recombines TRBV5-1 with TRBJ2-2. The CDR3 has 15 amino acids. Germline CDR1 SGHRS, CDR2 YFSETQ. The CDR3 reads CASSLAPGNTGELFF.

This chain joins TRBV20-1 and TRBJ2-1; TCRdb's D gene call, TRBD1, goes unchecked for lack of DNA. The CDR3 is made up of 15 amino acids. Germline CDR1 DFQATT, CDR2 SNEGSKA (reference sequence). The CDR3 spells CSAREGRSSYNEQFF.

The genes are TRBV6-2 or TRBV6-3 and TRBJ2-7; the TCRdb D gene call, TRBD2, has no DNA to confirm it. From germline, CDR1 is MNHEY and CDR2 SVGEGT. CDR3 length equals 17 residues. The CDR3 here is CASRLRKASSGFYEQYF.

The chain uses TRBV30 and TRBJ1-5; absent DNA, TCRdb's TRBD1 call cannot be checked. This CDR3 spans 15 amino acids. Germline CDR1 is GTSNPN and CDR2 is SVGIG (reference sequence). The CDR3 protein is CAWSVQATGDQPQHF. Full variable domain (outside the CDR3, taken from reference TRBV30 and TRBJ1-5): SQTIHQWPATLVQPVGSPLSLECTVEGTSNPNLYWYRQAAGRGLQLLFYSVGIGQISSEVPQNLSASRPQDRQFILSSKKLLLSDSGFYLCAWSVQATGDQPQHFGDGTRLSIL.

This rearrangement joins TRBV18 to TRBJ2-7. The CDR3 is made up of 13 amino acids. CDR1 and CDR2 (germline): KGHSH, LQKENI. CDR3 sequence: CASSPGASIEQYF.

The chain carries TRBV11-1 and TRBJ1-1. The length of the CDR3 is 13 residues. Germline-derived CDR1 and CDR2 are SGHAT and FQDESV (reference sequence). The chain's CDR3 is CASSLTRNTEAFF.

This clonotype is deemed medium-sized by its frequency. The V call is TRBV29-1, the J call TRBJ2-7; TCRdb's D gene call, TRBD1, goes unchecked for lack of DNA. Germline CDR1 reads SQVTM; CDR2 reads ANQGSEA. This CDR3 spans 11 amino acids. The CDR3 spells CSPTGRHEQYF.

This chain joins TRBV20-1 and TRBJ2-7; the TCRdb D gene call, TRBD1, has no DNA to confirm it. Looked up from germline, CDR1 is DFQATT and CDR2 is SNEGSKA (reference sequence). This CDR3 spans 13 amino acids. Here the CDR3 reads CSASPGQSYEQYF.

The V call is TRBV6-2 or TRBV6-3, the J call TRBJ2-3; no DNA is available, so the TRBD1 call from TCRdb remains unchecked. Germline V CDR1 and CDR2: MNHEY, SVGEGT. The CDR3 is made up of 18 amino acids. The CDR3 sequence is CASSPNPARGHEADTQYF.

The chain recombines TRBV6-6 with TRBJ1-4; TCRdb selects TRBD1, and the lack of DNA leaves this call unchecked. The CDR3 runs 15 residues. Germline CDR1 MNHNY, CDR2 SVGAGI (reference sequence). The CDR3 is CASSSRQGTNEKLFF.

The V gene is TRBV7-9, the J gene TRBJ2-1; as DNA is missing, the TRBD2 call by TCRdb cannot be tested. Germline V CDR1 and CDR2: SEHNR, FQNEAQ (reference sequence). This CDR3 contains 17 residues. The CDR3: CASSSPLEDPAGNEQFF.

V usage is TRBV6-5 and J usage is TRBJ1-2. The CDR3 is made up of 13 amino acids. Germline CDR1 reads MNHEY; CDR2 reads SVGAGI. The CDR3 here is CASSYSRKSGYTF.

The chain carries TRBV12-3 or TRBV12-4 and TRBJ1-1; no DNA is available, so the TRBD1 call from TCRdb remains unchecked. CDR3 size: 13 residues. The chain's CDR3 is CASRTRGGTEAFF.

This clonotype registers medium-sized by frequency. The chain's CDR3 is CASSYLNSGYTF. The gene calls are TRBV6-5 and TRBJ1-2. The germline CDR1 and CDR2 sequences are MNHEY and SVGAGI. The CDR3 consists of 12 residues.